This TCR beta chain was sequenced during a study of control samples from healthy donors and cancer patients. Only in-frame clones appear in the TCRdb table, and some are missing; sequencing was by immunoSEQ multiplex PCR. This sample has 85,000 to 110,000 clones, with 75% to 90% found just once. The sequenced sample consisted of PBMCs. This clonotype was sampled from a man aged 55-75 years with lung cancer.

The CDR3 DNA is TGTGCCTGGCAAACCGGGACAGAAAAACTGTTTTTT. Residues: CAWQTGTEKLFF. V is TRBV30 and J is TRBJ1-4, with D perhaps TRBD1 (6 bases). From germline, CDR1 is GTSNPN and CDR2 SVGIG (reference sequence). This CDR3 spans 12 amino acids. V lost 5 bases to trimming and J lost 8 bases, with 12 bases between them.